Given below is one TCR beta chain in context. Its antigen is not identified. Reasons for excluding patients were uncontrolled infection, other autoimmune disease, pregnancy or lactation. The CDR3 regions of TCR beta were amplified from RNA transcripts. TCR CDR3 regions were first amplified by RT-PCR with HTBI primers. One entry per CDR3 protein results from TCRdb running MiXCR on the multiplex PCR reads. The sample contains around 600,000 distinct CDR3 sequences, around 15% of which appear only once. This entry belongs to a study of T cells in Graves' hyperthyroidism and ophthalmopathy. Between the trimmed V and J ends, which lost 2 bases and 3 bases, there was a span of 8 bases. From germline, CDR1 is SNHLY and CDR2 FYNNEI. The CDR3 is 14 residues long. Broader study findings: Ophthalmopathy was predicted by the model a median of about six months ahead of onset.

This TCR derives from a woman between 45 and 65 years old with Graves' ophthalmopathy. The sample was blood. V gene TRBV2 combines with J gene TRBJ1-3; D is uncertain. The CDR3 spells CASSEQDNGNTIYF. As DNA, the CDR3 is TGTGCCAGCAGTGAACAGGATAATGGAAACACCATATATTTT.